These 14 T cell receptor beta chains were sequenced from one sample in a study of blood T cell repertoires in COVID-19. Measured with immunoSEQ multiplex PCR; TCRdb has only the in-frame clones, and not every one. This table holds 180,000 or so clones, more than 85% found once. The specimen was peripheral blood. Receptors originate from a man aged 18 to 35 with acute or convalescent COVID-19.

This chain joins TRBV7-6 and TRBJ1-5; 10 bases match TRBD1. CDR3 length equals 16 residues. Trimming took 1 base from V and 4 from J; bases not matched to a gene: 4. Germline V lookup: CDR1 SGHVS, CDR2 FNYEAQ. CDR3 sequence reads: CASSLEGDRGNQPQHF. CDR3 coding DNA: TGTGCCAGCAGCTTAGAAGGGGACAGGGGAAATCAGCCCCAGCATTTT. Full variable domain (outside the CDR3, taken from reference TRBV7-6 and TRBJ1-5): GAGVSQSPRYKVTKRGQDVALRCDPISGHVSLYWYRQALGQGPEFLTYFNYEAQQDKSGLPNDRFSAERPEGSISTLTIQRTEQRDSAMYRCASSLEGDRGNQPQHFGDGTRLSIL.

This clone was counted between two and nine times. The chain employs TRBV27 and TRBJ1-2; 9 nucleotides line up with TRBD1. V gave up 6 bases and J gave up 5 bases; unmatched junction bases: 7. CDR1 is MNHEY, CDR2 SMNVEV, per germline (reference sequence). The CDR3 is 14 amino acids. CDR3 nucleotides: TGTGCCAGCAGGCCATCGGGACAGGGTTATGGCTACACCTTC. The encoded protein is CASRPSGQGYGYTF.

The chain couples TRBV7-9 to TRBJ1-2, with D possibly matching TRBD1 (6 bases). The CDR3 has 15 residues. V dropped 1 base and J dropped 4 bases, with 13 bases sitting between them. Per germline, CDR1 SEHNR and CDR2 FQNEAQ (reference sequence). CDR3 DNA: TGTGCCAGCAGCTTAGAGACAGGTTTGAGCTATGGCTACACCTTC. Amino acid sequence: CASSLETGLSYGYTF.

The chain carries TRBV20-1 and TRBJ1-1, with TRBD1 as a possible D gene (5 bases). Germline assignment: CDR1 DFQATT and CDR2 SNEGSKA (reference sequence). The CDR3 covers 13 residues. The V end was cut by 3 bases, the J end by 5 bases, with 13 bases between. CDR3 loop: CSASAGIGTEAFF. Written as DNA, the CDR3 is TGCAGTGCTAGTGCAGGGATTGGGACTGAAGCTTTCTTT.

The CDR3 coding sequence is TGTGCCTGGAAGTCAGTGAATAATTCACCCCTCCACTTT. Translating gives CAWKSVNNSPLHF. The rearrangement uses TRBV30 and TRBJ1-6; D uncertain. Trimming removed 4 bases at V and 5 bases at J, with 9 bases between. The germline V gene has CDR1 GTSNPN and CDR2 SVGIG (reference sequence). The CDR3 is 13 residues long.

As DNA, the CDR3 is TGCGCCAGCAGCCAATCGACCGGGACAGGCACTGAAGCTTTCTTT. Its translation is CASSQSTGTGTEAFF. V usage is TRBV4-1 and J usage is TRBJ1-1; 8 bases align to TRBD1. The CDR3 runs 15 residues. CDR1 is MGHRA, CDR2 YSYEKL, per germline. The V gene end was trimmed by 2 bases and the J gene end by 4 bases; junction bases not matched to a gene: 6.

The rearrangement uses TRBV30 and TRBJ2-7; 7 bases fit TRBD1. The CDR3 covers 12 residues. V dropped 7 bases and J dropped 3; count of bases not matched to a gene: 6. Germline lookup yields CDR1 GTSNPN and CDR2 SVGIG (reference sequence). This CDR3 is CAFRDRIYEQYF. DNA of the CDR3: TGTGCCTTCCGGGACAGAATCTACGAGCAGTACTTC.

The chain recombines TRBV4-2 with TRBJ1-3; no clear D gene. Germline V lookup: CDR1 LGHNA, CDR2 YNFKEQ. The CDR3 consists of 14 residues. V was trimmed by 0 bases and J by 2 bases, leaving 5 bases between them. CDR3 coding DNA: TGTGCCAGCAGCCAAGATCCCGCTGGAAACACCATATATTTT. It specifies CASSQDPAGNTIYF.

The chain uses TRBV24-1 and TRBJ2-5; D ambiguous. Trimming removed 5 bases from V and 5 bases from J, with 11 bases in between. The CDR3 loop spans 13 amino acids. CDR1 is KGHDR, CDR2 SFDVKD, per germline. CDR3 sequence (DNA): TGTGCCACCAGTGGCTCCCGTGCGGAGACCCAGTACTTC. It is translated as CATSGSRAETQYF.

This clone was recorded only once. The rearrangement uses TRBV18 and TRBJ1-5; D is unclear. Germline V CDR1 and CDR2: KGHSH, LQKENI. Trimming shortened V by 3 bases and J by 2 bases, and 14 bases separated the two germline ends. This CDR3 comprises 16 residues. The CDR3: CASSPPGGAGNQPQHF. The CDR3 coding sequence is TGTGCCAGCTCACCCCCCGGAGGCGCGGGCAATCAGCCCCAGCATTTT.

The chain combines TRBV20-1 with TRBJ2-7, with 9 bases that match TRBD1. V shed 3 bases, J shed 2 bases, and the junction held 5 bases outside the gene matches. The CDR3 sequence is 14 residues long. Per the germline V gene, CDR1 is DFQATT and CDR2 is SNEGSKA (reference sequence). The CDR3 coding sequence is TGCAGTGCTAGTACAGGGGGCCGGACCTACGAGCAGTACGTC. Protein: CSASTGGRTYEQYV.

This chain links TRBV25-1 with TRBJ1-3; D is possibly TRBD1 (6 bases). Trimming left V 3 bases short and J 2 bases short, with 11 bases between. CDR1 is MGHDK, CDR2 SYGVNS, per germline. The CDR3 consists of 15 residues. The CDR3 bases are TGTGCCAGCAGTGAGCCCGGGACAACTGGAAACACCATATATTTT. Translated, it gives CASSEPGTTGNTIYF.

The chain employs TRBV5-4 and TRBJ2-3; tentatively, D is TRBD2 (6 bases). Trimming removed 4 bases at V and 2 bases at J, with 11 bases between. Germline V lookup: CDR1 SGHNT, CDR2 YYREEE (reference sequence). The CDR3 extends over 14 amino acids. DNA of the CDR3: TGTGCCAGCAGCACCGGGACTCCCACAGATACGCAGTATTTT. This codes for CASSTGTPTDTQYF.

This clone showed up just a few times. The chain carries TRBV12-5 and TRBJ1-2; TRBD1 matches 8 bases. The junction had 3 bases not matched to a gene; V was cut back by 1 base and J by 5 bases. In germline, CDR1 is LGHNT, CDR2 FRNRAP. The CDR3 totals 14 residues. Here the CDR3 reads CASGLETGAYGYTF. The DNA of the CDR3 is TGTGCTAGTGGTTTGGAGACAGGGGCATATGGCTACACCTTC.